This T cell receptor (beta chain) was profiled in a study of T cell responses to AZD1222 COVID-19 vaccine. Study-level points and caveats: Females outnumbered males among donors, who were mostly white British; clonal diversity was possibly underestimated.

Some clones are missing from TCRdb's copy, which holds only in-frame ones; the method was immunoSEQ multiplex PCR. Here the sample spans about 130,000 clones, over 75% being singletons. V was shortened by 0 bases and J by 2 bases, with 9 bases between the two germline ends. The germline V gene has CDR1 SGDLS and CDR2 YYNGEE. CDR3 length equals 15 residues. In the case of this clone: Its antigen is as yet unknown.

This clonotype was obtained from an adult in good health. The chain carries TRBV9 and TRBJ2-1; D gene ambiguous. The sequencing used peripheral blood, collected on day 0 of AZD1222 vaccination. The CDR3 region is CASSVVGSAYNEQFF. In nucleotides, the CDR3 is TGTGCCAGCAGCGTAGTAGGGTCCGCCTACAATGAGCAGTTCTTC.